Described below is a single T cell receptor (beta chain) sequence and its context. The data were obtained in a study of CD8 T cells in Susac syndrome. Roughly 0.5 to 1 ug RNA was reverse transcribed with random hexamers. TCRdb analysed the immunoSEQ multiplex PCR reads with MiXCR anew, one entry per CDR3 protein. The sample records some 190,000 distinct CDR3 sequences, approximately 96% being singletons. Blood CD8+ and CD4+ T cells underwent high-throughput TCR beta sequencing. Input material: CD4+ T cells from PBMCs. The origin of this receptor is a human donor with multiple sclerosis.

In nucleotides, the CDR3 is TGTGCCAGCAGCCTATCGACGGCAGGGCAAGAGACCCAGTACTTC. Translated, it gives CASSLSTAGQETQYF. V and J are TRBV4-2 and TRBJ2-5, with D possibly being TRBD1 (5 bases). This CDR3 contains 15 residues. V was trimmed by 4 bases and J by 2 bases, leaving 14 bases between them. Germline assignment: CDR1 LGHNA and CDR2 YNFKEQ.